Below, one T cell receptor (beta chain) is given with its context. As yet, its antigen is unknown. This sample stems from a study of post-analysis software for immune sequencing data. About the research overall: Relapsing-remitting, secondary progressive and progressive-relapsing forms made up the multiple sclerosis disease courses. Study-wide results and limits: Under the F measure, samples that were prepared in one batch clustered strongly together. Multiple sclerosis patients had significantly lower normalized Chao1 diversity than controls. In patients, TRBV5-6, TRBV5-1 and TRBV20-1 belonged to five TRBV segments found more frequently than in controls.

Included in the TCR beta cDNA libraries were unique molecular identifiers. T cells, about 0.95 to 10 million of them, yielded some 540,000 cDNA molecules. TCRdb recomputed calls from the PCR reads with MiXCR, one row per CDR3 protein. This sample has over 300,000 distinct CDR3 sequences, with roughly 36% found just once. The CDR3 runs to 15 residues. CDR1 is SGHRS, CDR2 YFSETQ, per germline. V shed 4 bases and J shed 3 bases, with 17 bases lying between them. The receptor was derived from a girl between 5 and 17 years old with multiple sclerosis. The chain couples TRBV5-1 to TRBJ2-7; D may match TRBD1 or TRBD2 (6 bases each). Sequenced input: blood. The CDR3 protein is CASSPDRRGDYEQYF. The DNA of the CDR3 is TGCGCCAGCAGCCCGGACCGGAGGGGGGACTACGAGCAGTACTTC. Based on the CDR3 plus reference TRBV5-1 and TRBJ2-7, the full variable domain is KAGVTQTPRYLIKTRGQQVTLSCSPISGHRSVSWYQQTPGQGLQFLFEYFSETQRNKGNFPGRFSGRQFSNSRSEMNVSTLELGDSALYLCASSPDRRGDYEQYFGPGTRLTVT.